The 3 T cell receptor beta chains below come from one sample, sequenced in a study of shared T cell receptors in the human thymus. The repertoire was sequenced with immunoSEQ multiplex PCR; TCRdb's copy has only in-frame clones and lacks some. Here the sample spans about 660,000 clones, approximately 87% being singletons. The same data also contributed to another study, on human thymus T cells.

Source material: thymocytes. Every receptor here comes from a boy under three years old with a congenital heart defect.

This rearrangement joins TRBV4-1 to TRBJ2-7; 10 bases fit TRBD1. Germline CDR1 and CDR2: MGHRA and YSYEKL. V was clipped by 1 base and J by 3 bases; unmatched bases: 6. CDR3 size: 16 residues. CDR3 loop: CASSQAYRDRGYEQYF. The CDR3, as DNA: TGCGCCAGCAGCCAAGCCTACCGGGACAGGGGCTACGAGCAGTACTTC.

The gene calls are TRBV11-2 and TRBJ2-1; 7 bases fit TRBD2. The germline gives CDR1 SGHAT, CDR2 FQNNGV. This CDR3 region has 15 residues. V shed 0 bases and J 10 bases; nucleotides not matched to a gene: 9. CDR3 amino acids: CASSLDREDTEEQFF. The CDR3 DNA reads as TGTGCCAGCAGCTTAGATCGGGAGGACACCGAGGAGCAGTTCTTC.

The chain employs TRBV5-1 and TRBJ2-1, with TRBD2 matching 7 bases. The CDR3 length is 15 residues. The J segment lost 5 bases and the V segment lost 0 bases, leaving 5 bases of the junction unmatched. Germline V gene lookup returns CDR1 SGHRS and CDR2 YFSETQ. The chain's CDR3 is CASSLDSGPHNEQFF. The CDR3 nucleotides read TGCGCCAGCAGCTTGGATAGCGGGCCCCACAATGAGCAGTTCTTC.